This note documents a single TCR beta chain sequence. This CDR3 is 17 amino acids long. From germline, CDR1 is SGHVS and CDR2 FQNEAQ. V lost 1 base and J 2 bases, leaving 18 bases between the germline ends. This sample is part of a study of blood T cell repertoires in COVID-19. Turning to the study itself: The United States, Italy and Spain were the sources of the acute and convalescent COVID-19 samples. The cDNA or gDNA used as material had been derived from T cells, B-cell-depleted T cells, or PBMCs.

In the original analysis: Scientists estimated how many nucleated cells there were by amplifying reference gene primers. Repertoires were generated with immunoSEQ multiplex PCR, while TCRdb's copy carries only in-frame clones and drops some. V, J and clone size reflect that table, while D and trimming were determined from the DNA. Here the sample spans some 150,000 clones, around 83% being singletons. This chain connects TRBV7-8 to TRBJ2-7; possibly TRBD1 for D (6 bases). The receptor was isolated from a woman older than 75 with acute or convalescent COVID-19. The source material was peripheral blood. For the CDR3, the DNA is TGTGCCAGCAGCTTAGGTGGCTCCCGGGACAAAGCCTACGAGCAGTACTTC. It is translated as CASSLGGSRDKAYEQYF. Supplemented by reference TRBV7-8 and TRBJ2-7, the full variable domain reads GAGVSQSPRYKVAKRGQDVALRCDPISGHVSLFWYQQALGQGPEFLTYFQNEAQLDKSGLPSDRFFAERPEGSVSTLKIQRTQQEDSAVYLCASSLGGSRDKAYEQYFGPGTRLTVT.